The TCR beta chain under discussion was sequenced for a study of T cell responses to AZD1222 COVID-19 vaccine. Findings and caveats of the study: Across the whole spike, CD4 TCRs peaked at regions 160-218 and 743-854. Clonal diversity was possibly underestimated, and the donors were mostly white British, with more females.

In regard to this clone: Its cognate antigen is unknown.

Clones were read by immunoSEQ multiplex PCR, and TCRdb kept only the in-frame ones, dropping some. The sample shows roughly 150,000 clones, 91% of them seen only once. V was cut by 0 bases and J by 4 bases, with 11 bases left in between. Germline CDR1 is SGHRS and CDR2 is YFSETQ. The CDR3 has 15 amino acids. Source: peripheral blood, taken on day 0 of AZD1222 vaccination. The V call is TRBV5-1, the J call TRBJ1-5, with TRBD1 as a possible D gene (5 bases). The TCR sequence derives from an adult in good health. The CDR3 DNA reads as TGCGCCAGCAGCTTGGCGGTGGGGCCAAATCAGCCCCAGCATTTT. This sequence encodes CASSLAVGPNQPQHF.